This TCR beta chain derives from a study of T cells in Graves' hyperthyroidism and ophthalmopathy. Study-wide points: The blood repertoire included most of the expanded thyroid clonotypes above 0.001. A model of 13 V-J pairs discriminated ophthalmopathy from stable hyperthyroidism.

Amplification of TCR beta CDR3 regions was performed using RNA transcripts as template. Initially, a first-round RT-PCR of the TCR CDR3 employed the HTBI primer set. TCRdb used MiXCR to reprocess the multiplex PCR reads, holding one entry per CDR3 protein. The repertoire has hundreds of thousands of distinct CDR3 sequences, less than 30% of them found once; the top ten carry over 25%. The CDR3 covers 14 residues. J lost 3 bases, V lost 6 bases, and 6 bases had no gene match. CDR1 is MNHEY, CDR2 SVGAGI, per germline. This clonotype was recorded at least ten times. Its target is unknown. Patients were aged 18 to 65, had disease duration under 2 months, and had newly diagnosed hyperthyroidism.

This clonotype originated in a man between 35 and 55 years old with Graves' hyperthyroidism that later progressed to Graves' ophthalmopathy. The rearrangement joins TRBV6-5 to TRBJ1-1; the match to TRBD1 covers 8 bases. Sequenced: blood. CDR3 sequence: CASSRNRGYTEAFF. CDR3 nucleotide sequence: TGTGCCAGCAGCCGGAACAGGGGGTACACTGAAGCTTTCTTT.